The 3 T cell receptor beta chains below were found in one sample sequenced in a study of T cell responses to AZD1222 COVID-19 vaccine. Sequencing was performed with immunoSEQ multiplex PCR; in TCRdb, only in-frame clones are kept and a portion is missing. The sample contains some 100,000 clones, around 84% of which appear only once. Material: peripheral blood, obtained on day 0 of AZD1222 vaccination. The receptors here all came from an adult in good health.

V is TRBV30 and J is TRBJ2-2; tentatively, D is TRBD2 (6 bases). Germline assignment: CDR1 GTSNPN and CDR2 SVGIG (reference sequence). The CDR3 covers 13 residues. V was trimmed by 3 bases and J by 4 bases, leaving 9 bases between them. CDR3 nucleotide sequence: TGTGCCTGGAGGGGACTTTCCACCGGGGAGCTGTTTTTT. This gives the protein CAWRGLSTGELFF.

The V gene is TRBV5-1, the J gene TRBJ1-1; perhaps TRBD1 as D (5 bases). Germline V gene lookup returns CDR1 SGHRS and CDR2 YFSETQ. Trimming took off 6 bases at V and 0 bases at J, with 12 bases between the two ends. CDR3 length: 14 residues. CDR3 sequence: CASTPGTVNTEAFF. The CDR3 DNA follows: TGCGCCAGCACCCCCGGGACGGTGAACACTGAAGCTTTCTTT.

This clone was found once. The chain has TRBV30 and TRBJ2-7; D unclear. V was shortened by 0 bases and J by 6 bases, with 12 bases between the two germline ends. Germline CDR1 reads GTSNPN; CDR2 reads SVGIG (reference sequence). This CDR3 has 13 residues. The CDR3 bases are TGTGCCTGGAGTGTATCCGTTATTGGCGAGCAGTACTTC. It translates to CAWSVSVIGEQYF. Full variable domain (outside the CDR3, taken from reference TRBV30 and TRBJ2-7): SQTIHQWPATLVQPVGSPLSLECTVEGTSNPNLYWYRQAAGRGLQLLFYSVGIGQISSEVPQNLSASRPQDRQFILSSKKLLLSDSGFYLCAWSVSVIGEQYFGPGTRLTVT.